This T cell receptor (beta chain) was identified during a study of technical replicates of blood from several donors. The germline V gene has CDR1 SGHTA and CDR2 FQGTGA. V shed 5 bases, J shed 7 bases, and the junction held 9 bases outside the gene matches. CDR3 length: 16 amino acids. Profiling relied on immunoSEQ multiplex PCR, and the TCRdb table lists in-frame clones only, not all of them. The repertoire holds about 53,000 clones, with more than 70% as singletons. Sequenced sample: PBMCs. V and J are TRBV7-3 and TRBJ2-1, with TRBD2 matching 12 bases. This receptor was obtained from a human donor in good health. Some clones in this sample may be carry-over from other donors' samples. The chain's CDR3 is CASSPGTSGLGNEQFF. CDR3 nucleotide sequence: TGTGCCAGCAGCCCCGGGACTAGCGGGCTTGGGAATGAGCAGTTCTTC.